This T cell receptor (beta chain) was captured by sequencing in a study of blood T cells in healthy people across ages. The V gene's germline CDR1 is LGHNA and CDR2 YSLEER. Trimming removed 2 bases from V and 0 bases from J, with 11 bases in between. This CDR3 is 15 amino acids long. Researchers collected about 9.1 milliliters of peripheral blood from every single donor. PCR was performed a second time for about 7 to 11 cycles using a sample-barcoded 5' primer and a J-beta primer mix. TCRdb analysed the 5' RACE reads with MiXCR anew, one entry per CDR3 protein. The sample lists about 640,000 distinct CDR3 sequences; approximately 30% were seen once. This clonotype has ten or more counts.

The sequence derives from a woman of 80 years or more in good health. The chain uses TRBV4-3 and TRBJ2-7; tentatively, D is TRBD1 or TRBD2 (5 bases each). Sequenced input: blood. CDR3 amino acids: CASSQRDRSSYEQYF. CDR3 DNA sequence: TGCGCCAGCAGCCAAAGGGACCGGAGCTCCTACGAGCAGTACTTC.